This is a list of T cell receptor beta chains from one sample in a study of vaccination and CD4 T cells after COVID-19. These receptors' targets are unknown. Using its own MiXCR run on the PCR reads, TCRdb lists one record per CDR3 protein. Of several thousand distinct CDR3 sequences listed, roughly three fifths are singletons. The source material was CD4+ T cells from blood, cultured in vitro. Receptors originate from a human donor who had recovered from COVID-19. The CDR3 runs from the conserved cysteine through the conserved F or W. A D gene is named only where the DNA matches it firmly. Clone size appears in some rows only: once, few, many, or a class for an expanded clone.

J gene: TRBJ2-2; CDR3 length: 14; clone size: few; V gene: TRBV19; D gene: TRBD1; CDR3 DNA: TGTGCCAGTAGCCTTACAGGGGGCACCGGGGAGCTGTTTTTT; CDR3 protein: CASSLTGGTGELFF
J gene: TRBJ2-5; CDR3 length: 15; clone size: -; V gene: TRBV7-9; D gene: -; CDR3 DNA: TGTGCCAGCAGCTTGGGTCCGGGGGGCGAGGAGACCCAGTACTTC; CDR3 protein: CASSLGPGGEETQYF
J gene: TRBJ2-5; CDR3 length: 18; clone size: once; V gene: TRBV7-7; D gene: -; CDR3 DNA: TGTGCTAGCAGCTTAGGCCCCTTTGCTAGCGCAATACAAGAGACCCAGTACTTC; CDR3 protein: CASSLGPFASAIQETQYF
J gene: TRBJ2-7; CDR3 length: 13; clone size: once; V gene: TRBV6-1; D gene: -; CDR3 DNA: TGTGCCAGCAGTGCACAGGGGGGGTACGAGCAGTACTTC; CDR3 protein: CASSAQGGYEQYF
J gene: TRBJ1-2; CDR3 length: 15; clone size: -; V gene: TRBV6-5; D gene: -; CDR3 DNA: TGTGCCAGCAGCTACGAGCAAGACGGGGCCTATGGCTACACCTTC; CDR3 protein: CASSYEQDGAYGYTF
J gene: TRBJ2-3; CDR3 length: 13; clone size: once; V gene: TRBV18; D gene: -; CDR3 DNA: TGTGCCAGCTCACCACTGAACCCAGATACGCAGTATTTT; CDR3 protein: CASSPLNPDTQYF
J gene: TRBJ1-1; CDR3 length: 13; clone size: few; V gene: TRBV24-1; D gene: -; CDR3 DNA: TGTGCCACCAGTGATCCGCGGGGGATCCGAGCTTTCTTT; CDR3 protein: CATSDPRGIRAFF
J gene: TRBJ2-6; CDR3 length: 14; clone size: -; V gene: TRBV7-2; D gene: -; CDR3 DNA: TGTGCCAGCAGGGAGGGTGCTGGGGCCAACGTCCTGACTTTC; CDR3 protein: CASREGAGANVLTF
J gene: TRBJ1-1; CDR3 length: 14; clone size: few; V gene: TRBV10-3; D gene: -; CDR3 DNA: TGTGCCTCCTGGGGTGGGGGCATGAACACTGAAGCTTTCTTT; CDR3 protein: CASWGGGMNTEAFF
J gene: TRBJ1-1; CDR3 length: 14; clone size: -; V gene: TRBV5-1; D gene: -; CDR3 DNA: TGCGCCAGCAGCGAGAAATATAGAGGCACTGAAGCTTTCTTT; CDR3 protein: CASSEKYRGTEAFF
J gene: TRBJ2-3; CDR3 length: 11; clone size: -; V gene: TRBV20-1; D gene: -; CDR3 DNA: TGCAGTGCTAGGCAGGGTTTAACGCAGTATTTT; CDR3 protein: CSARQGLTQYF
J gene: TRBJ1-2; CDR3 length: 12; clone size: -; V gene: TRBV6-1; D gene: -; CDR3 DNA: TGTACCAGCAGCGGAGAGGGCTATGGCTACACCTTC; CDR3 protein: CTSSGEGYGYTF
J gene: TRBJ2-7; CDR3 length: 12; clone size: -; V gene: TRBV7-2; D gene: TRBD2; CDR3 DNA: TGTGCCAGCAGCACGGGAGGGCACGAGCAGTACTTC; CDR3 protein: CASSTGGHEQYF
J gene: TRBJ1-1; CDR3 length: 15; clone size: -; V gene: TRBV7-9; D gene: -; CDR3 DNA: TGTGCCAGCACCTCGGGCGGGGCTATGAACACTGAAGCTTTCTTT; CDR3 protein: CASTSGGAMNTEAFF
J gene: TRBJ2-7; CDR3 length: 16; clone size: -; V gene: TRBV7-9; D gene: -; CDR3 DNA: TGTGCCAGCAGCTTGCGTAGGGGTGGGTACTCCTACGAGCAGTACTTC; CDR3 protein: CASSLRRGGYSYEQYF
J gene: TRBJ1-1; CDR3 length: 16; clone size: -; V gene: TRBV10-1; D gene: -; CDR3 DNA: TGCGCCAGCAGTGAGATTGGCGGACTTTTGAACACTGAAGCTTTCTTT; CDR3 protein: CASSEIGGLLNTEAFF
J gene: TRBJ2-2; CDR3 length: 15; clone size: few; V gene: TRBV15; D gene: -; CDR3 DNA: TGTGCCACCAGCAGCGGGGGAGGTGGCACCGGGGAGCTGTTTTTT; CDR3 protein: CATSSGGGGTGELFF